This TCR beta chain was recovered during a study of T cell clonality in common variable immunodeficiency. This clone was counted many times. Its antigen is not known. The read ends 3 residues shy of where the CDR3 ends; the end is completed using the germline J gene. Profiled with immunoSEQ multiplex PCR; TCRdb holds only in-frame clones, not every one. The repertoire consists of about 20,000 clones, none detected only once. J lost 4 bases, V lost 1 base, and 5 bases had no gene match. This CDR3 has 15 amino acids. The germline gives CDR1 LGHNA, CDR2 YNFKEQ. Study-level findings and limits: Common variable immunodeficiency TCR beta sequences reportedly had fewer deletions and N-nucleotide insertions. Fewer TCRbeta clones were shared among CVID subjects than controls.

This TCR was recovered from a human donor with common variable immunodeficiency. V gene TRBV4-2 combines with J gene TRBJ2-7; 9 bases line up with TRBD2. The sequenced sample was peripheral blood mononuclear cells. The chain's CDR3 is CASSQGRLAVYEQYF. CDR3 DNA, as far as it was read: TGTGCCAGCAGCCAAGGGCGACTAGCGGTGTACGAG.